This TCR beta chain appears in the sequencing data of a study of blood T cells in healthy people across ages. The germline gives CDR1 SNHLY, CDR2 FYNNEI. The V and J ends lost 6 bases and 6 bases, in that order; junction bases with no gene match: 16. CDR3 length: 18 amino acids. Primed by a sample-barcoded 5' primer and a J-beta primer mix, a second PCR proceeded for about 6 to 11 cycles. TCRdb processed the 5' RACE reads anew with MiXCR; each CDR3 protein has one entry. This repertoire shows over 950,000 distinct CDR3 sequences, roughly 51% found once; its top ten account for about a fifth. Healthy Caucasian individuals from Russia aged about 6 to 90 served as donors. This clonotype was observed a handful of times.

V gene TRBV2 combines with J gene TRBJ2-4; 11 bases align to TRBD2. The receptor comes from a woman aged 60-75 years in good health. The sequencing sample was made of blood. The CDR3 loop is CASRTRLPTSGTINIQYF. The CDR3 coding sequence is TGTGCCAGCAGAACCCGATTACCGACTAGCGGGACGATAAACATTCAGTACTTC.